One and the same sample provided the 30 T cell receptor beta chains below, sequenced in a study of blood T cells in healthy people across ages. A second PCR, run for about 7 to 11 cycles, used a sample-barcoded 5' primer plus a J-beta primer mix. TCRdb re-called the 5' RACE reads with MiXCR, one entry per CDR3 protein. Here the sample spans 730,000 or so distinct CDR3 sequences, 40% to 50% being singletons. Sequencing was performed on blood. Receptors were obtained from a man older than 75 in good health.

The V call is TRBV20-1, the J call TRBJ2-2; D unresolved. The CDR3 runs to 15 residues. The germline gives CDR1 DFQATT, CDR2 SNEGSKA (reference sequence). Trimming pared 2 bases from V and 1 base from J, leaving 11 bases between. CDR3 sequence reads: CSARRRGMNTGELFF. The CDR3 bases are TGCAGTGCTAGACGCCGCGGAATGAACACCGGGGAGCTGTTTTTT.

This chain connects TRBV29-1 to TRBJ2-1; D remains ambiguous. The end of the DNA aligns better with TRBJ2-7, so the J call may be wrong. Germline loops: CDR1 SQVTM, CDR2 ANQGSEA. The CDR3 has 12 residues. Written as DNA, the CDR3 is TGCAGCGTTGCCGCCTCGAACAATGAGCAGTACTTC. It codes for CSVAASNNEQYF.

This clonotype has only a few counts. The DNA for the CDR3 is TGTGCCAGCAGCGGAACCGGGACACCAGATAATTCACCCCTCCACTTT. This translates into CASSGTGTPDNSPLHF. The chain has TRBV11-1 and TRBJ1-6, with a tentative D call TRBD1 (6 bases). Germline loops: CDR1 SGHAT, CDR2 FQDESV (reference sequence). The CDR3 contains 16 residues. V lost 5 bases, J lost 5 bases, and 16 bases lay in between.

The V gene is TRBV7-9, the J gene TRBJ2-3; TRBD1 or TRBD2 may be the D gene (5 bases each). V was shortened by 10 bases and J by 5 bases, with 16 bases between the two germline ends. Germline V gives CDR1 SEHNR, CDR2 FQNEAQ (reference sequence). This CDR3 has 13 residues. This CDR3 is CATIGGDVDTQYF. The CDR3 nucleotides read TGTGCCACCATTGGGGGAGACGTAGATACGCAGTATTTT.

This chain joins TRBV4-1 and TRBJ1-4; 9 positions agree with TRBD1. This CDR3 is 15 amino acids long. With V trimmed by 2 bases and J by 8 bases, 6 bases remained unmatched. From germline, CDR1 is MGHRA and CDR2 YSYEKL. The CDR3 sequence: CASSQPGQGREKLFF. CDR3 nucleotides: TGCGCCAGCAGCCAACCCGGACAGGGGAGGGAAAAACTGTTTTTT.

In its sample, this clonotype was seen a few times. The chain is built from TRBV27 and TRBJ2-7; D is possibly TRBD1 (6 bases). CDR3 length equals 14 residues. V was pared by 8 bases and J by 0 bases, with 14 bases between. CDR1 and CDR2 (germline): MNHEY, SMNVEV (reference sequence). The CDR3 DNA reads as TGTGCCAGCGGAAAGGGGACACGCTCCTACGAGCAGTACTTC. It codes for CASGKGTRSYEQYF.

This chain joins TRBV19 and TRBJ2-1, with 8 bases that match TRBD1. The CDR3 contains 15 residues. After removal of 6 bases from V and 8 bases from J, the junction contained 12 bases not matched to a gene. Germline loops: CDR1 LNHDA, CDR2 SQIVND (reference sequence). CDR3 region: CASRKPRTGKDEQFF. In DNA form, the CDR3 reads TGTGCCAGTAGAAAGCCACGGACAGGGAAAGATGAGCAGTTCTTC.

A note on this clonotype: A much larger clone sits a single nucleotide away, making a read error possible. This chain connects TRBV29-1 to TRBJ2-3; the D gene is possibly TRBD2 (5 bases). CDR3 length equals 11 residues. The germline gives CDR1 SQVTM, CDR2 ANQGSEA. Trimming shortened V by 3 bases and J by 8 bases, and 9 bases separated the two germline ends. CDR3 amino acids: CSVEAGRTQYF. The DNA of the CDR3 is TGCAGCGTTGAGGCGGGCCGTACGCAGTATTTT.

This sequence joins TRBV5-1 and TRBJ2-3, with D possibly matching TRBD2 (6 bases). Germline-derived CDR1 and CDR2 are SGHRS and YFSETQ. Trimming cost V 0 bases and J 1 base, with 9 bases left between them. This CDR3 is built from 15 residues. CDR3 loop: CASSLDSSGTDTQYF. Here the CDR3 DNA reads TGCGCCAGCAGCTTGGATTCTAGCGGCACAGATACGCAGTATTTT.

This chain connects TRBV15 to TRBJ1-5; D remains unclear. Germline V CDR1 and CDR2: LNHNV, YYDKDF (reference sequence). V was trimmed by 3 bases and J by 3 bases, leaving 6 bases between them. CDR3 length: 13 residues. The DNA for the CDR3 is TGTGCCACCAGCAGGGGAATCAATCAGCCCCAGCATTTT. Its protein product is CATSRGINQPQHF.

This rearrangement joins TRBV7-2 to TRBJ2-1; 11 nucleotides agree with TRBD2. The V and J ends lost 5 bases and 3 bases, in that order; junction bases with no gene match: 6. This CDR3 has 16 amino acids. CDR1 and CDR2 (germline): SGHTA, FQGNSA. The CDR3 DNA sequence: TGTGCCAGCAGCGCAGCCGGGACTAGCGGCTACAATGAGCAGTTCTTC. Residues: CASSAAGTSGYNEQFF.

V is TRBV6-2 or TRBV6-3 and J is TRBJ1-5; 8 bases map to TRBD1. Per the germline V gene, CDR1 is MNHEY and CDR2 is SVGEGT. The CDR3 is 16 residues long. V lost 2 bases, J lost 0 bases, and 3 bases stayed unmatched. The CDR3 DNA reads TGTGCCAGCAGTTACGGGCAGGGGGCTAGCAATCAGCCCCAGCATTTT. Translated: CASSYGQGASNQPQHF.

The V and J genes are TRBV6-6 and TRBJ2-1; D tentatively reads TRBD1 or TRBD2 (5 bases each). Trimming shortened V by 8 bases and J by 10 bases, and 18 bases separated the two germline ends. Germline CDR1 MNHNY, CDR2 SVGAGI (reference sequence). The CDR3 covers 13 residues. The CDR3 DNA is TGTGCCAGCCATGGGACGGACAATGTGGAGCAGTTCTTC. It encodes CASHGTDNVEQFF.

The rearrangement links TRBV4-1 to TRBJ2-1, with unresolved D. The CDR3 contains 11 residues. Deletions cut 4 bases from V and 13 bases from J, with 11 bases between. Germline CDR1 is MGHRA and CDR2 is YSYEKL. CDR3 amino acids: CASSLGKTQFF. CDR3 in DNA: TGCGCCAGCAGCCTGGGAAAGACCCAGTTCTTC.

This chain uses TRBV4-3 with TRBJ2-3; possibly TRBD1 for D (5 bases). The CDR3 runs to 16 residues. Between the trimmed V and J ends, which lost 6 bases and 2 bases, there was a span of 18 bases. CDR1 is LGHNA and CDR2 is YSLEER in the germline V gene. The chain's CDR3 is CASRNGFGALTDTQYF. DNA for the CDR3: TGCGCCAGCAGAAATGGGTTTGGGGCCCTCACAGATACGCAGTATTTT.

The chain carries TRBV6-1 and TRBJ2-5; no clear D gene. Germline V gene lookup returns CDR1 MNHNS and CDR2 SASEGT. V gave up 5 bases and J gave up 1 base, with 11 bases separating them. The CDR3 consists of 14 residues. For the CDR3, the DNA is TGTGCCAGCAGTCGTAGGCAGGTCCAAGAGACCCAGTACTTC. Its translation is CASSRRQVQETQYF.

CDR3 loop: CASSQDSPHRGEQFF. CDR3 nucleotide sequence: TGTGCCAGCAGCCAAGATAGTCCCCATAGGGGTGAGCAGTTCTTC. This chain connects TRBV14 to TRBJ2-1; maybe TRBD1 (5 bases). The ends were cut back, 0 bases at V and 9 bases at J, with 15 bases in the middle. Germline lookup yields CDR1 SGHDN and CDR2 FVKESK. The CDR3 sequence is 15 residues long. Together with reference TRBV14 and TRBJ2-1, the CDR3 gives the full variable domain: EAGVTQFPSHSVIEKGQTVTLRCDPISGHDNLYWYRRVMGKEIKFLLHFVKESKQDESGMPNNRFLAERTGGTYSTLKVQPAELEDSGVYFCASSQDSPHRGEQFFGPGTRLTVL.

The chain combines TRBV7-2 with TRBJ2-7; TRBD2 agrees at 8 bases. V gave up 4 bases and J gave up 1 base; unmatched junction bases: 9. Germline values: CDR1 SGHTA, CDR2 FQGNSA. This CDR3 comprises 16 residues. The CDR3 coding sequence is TGTGCCAGCAGCTCCGATGGGCGGGGGGTGTCCTACGAGCAGTACTTC. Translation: CASSSDGRGVSYEQYF.

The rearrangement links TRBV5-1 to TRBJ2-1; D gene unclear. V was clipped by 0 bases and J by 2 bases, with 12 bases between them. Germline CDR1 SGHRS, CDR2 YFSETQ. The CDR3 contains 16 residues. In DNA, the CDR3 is TGCGCCAGCAGCTTGGTAGCCAATAGGGCCTACAATGAGCAGTTCTTC. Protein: CASSLVANRAYNEQFF.

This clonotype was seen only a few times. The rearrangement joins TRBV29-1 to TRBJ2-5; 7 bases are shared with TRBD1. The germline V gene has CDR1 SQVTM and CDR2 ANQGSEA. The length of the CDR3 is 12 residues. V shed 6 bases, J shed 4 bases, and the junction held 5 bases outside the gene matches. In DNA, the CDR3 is TGCAGCGTCGAGACAGGGTCAGAGACCCAGTACTTC. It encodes CSVETGSETQYF.

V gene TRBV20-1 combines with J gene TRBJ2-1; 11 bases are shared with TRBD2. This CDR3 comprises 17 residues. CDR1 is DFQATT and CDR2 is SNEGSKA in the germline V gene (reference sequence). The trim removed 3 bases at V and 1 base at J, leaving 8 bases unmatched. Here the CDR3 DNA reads TGCAGTGCTAGGGGGGCCCTAGCGGGAGGTTCCTACAATGAGCAGTTCTTC. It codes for CSARGALAGGSYNEQFF.

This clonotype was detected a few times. Written as DNA, the CDR3 is TGCAGTGCTTTGGGACAGGGGGACAAGACCCAGTACTTC. Its translation: CSALGQGDKTQYF. The J gene is TRBJ2-5, the V gene TRBV20-1; TRBD1 matches 11 bases. Germline V gene data show CDR1 as DFQATT and CDR2 as SNEGSKA (reference sequence). Germline trimming cut 5 bases from V and 6 bases from J; bases unmatched to any gene: 5. The CDR3 length is 13 residues.

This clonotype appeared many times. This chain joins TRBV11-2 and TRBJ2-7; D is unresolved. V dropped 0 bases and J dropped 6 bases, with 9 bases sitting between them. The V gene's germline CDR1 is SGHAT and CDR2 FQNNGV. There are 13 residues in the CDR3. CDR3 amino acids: CASSLDYRVEQYF. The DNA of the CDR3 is TGTGCCAGCAGCTTAGATTATAGGGTCGAGCAGTACTTC.

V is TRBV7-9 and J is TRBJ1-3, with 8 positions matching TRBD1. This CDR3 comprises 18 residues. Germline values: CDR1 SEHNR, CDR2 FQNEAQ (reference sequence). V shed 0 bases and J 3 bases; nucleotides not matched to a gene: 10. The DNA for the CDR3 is TGTGCCAGCAGCTTAGCGCCGGGACAGGCCCACGTTGGAAACACCATATATTTT. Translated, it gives CASSLAPGQAHVGNTIYF. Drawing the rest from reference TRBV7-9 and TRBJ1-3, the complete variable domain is DTGVSQNPRHKITKRGQNVTFRCDPISEHNRLYWYRQTLGQGPEFLTYFQNEAQLEKSRLLSDRFSAERPKGSFSTLEIQRTEQGDSAMYLCASSLAPGQAHVGNTIYFGEGSWLTVV.

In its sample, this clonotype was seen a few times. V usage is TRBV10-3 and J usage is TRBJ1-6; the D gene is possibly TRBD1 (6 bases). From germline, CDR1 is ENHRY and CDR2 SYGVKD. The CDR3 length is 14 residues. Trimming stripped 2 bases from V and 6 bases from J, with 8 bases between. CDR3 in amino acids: CAISEVGGNSPLHF. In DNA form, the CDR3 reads TGTGCCATCAGTGAGGTAGGGGGTAATTCACCCCTCCACTTT.

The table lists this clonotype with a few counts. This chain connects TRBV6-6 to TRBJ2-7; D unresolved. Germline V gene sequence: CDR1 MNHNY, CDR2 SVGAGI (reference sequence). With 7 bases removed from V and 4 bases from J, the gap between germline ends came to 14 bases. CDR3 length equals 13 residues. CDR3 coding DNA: TGTGCCAGCACACGAGGAGAATATTACGAGCAGTACTTC. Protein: CASTRGEYYEQYF.

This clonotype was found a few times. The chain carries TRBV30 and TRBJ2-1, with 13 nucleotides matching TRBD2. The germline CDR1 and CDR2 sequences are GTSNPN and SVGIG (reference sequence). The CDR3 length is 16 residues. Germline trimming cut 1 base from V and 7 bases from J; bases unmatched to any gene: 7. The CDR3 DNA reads TGTGCCTGGAGTGCACTAGCGGGAGGGCCCTTGAATGAGCAGTTCTTC. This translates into CAWSALAGGPLNEQFF.

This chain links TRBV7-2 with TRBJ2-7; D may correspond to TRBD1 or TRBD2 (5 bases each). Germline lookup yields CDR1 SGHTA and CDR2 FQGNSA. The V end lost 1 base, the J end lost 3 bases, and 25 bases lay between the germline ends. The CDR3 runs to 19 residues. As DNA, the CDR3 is TGTGCCAGCAGCTTAGACATGGGACCAGCCTCCCCATTTGTCTACGAGCAGTACTTC. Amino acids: CASSLDMGPASPFVYEQYF.

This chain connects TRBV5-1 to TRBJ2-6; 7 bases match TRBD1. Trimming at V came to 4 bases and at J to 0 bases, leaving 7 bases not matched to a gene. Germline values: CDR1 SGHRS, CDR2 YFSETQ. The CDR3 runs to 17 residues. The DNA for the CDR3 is TGCGCCAGCAGCCAACAGGGGCTCTTCTCTGGGGCCAACGTCCTGACTTTC. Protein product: CASSQQGLFSGANVLTF.

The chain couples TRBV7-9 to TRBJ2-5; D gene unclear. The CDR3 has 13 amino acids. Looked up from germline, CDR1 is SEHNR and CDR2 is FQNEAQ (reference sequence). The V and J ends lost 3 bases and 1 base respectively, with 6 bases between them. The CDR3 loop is CASSLVSQETQYF. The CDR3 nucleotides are TGTGCCAGCAGCTTGGTTTCCCAAGAGACCCAGTACTTC. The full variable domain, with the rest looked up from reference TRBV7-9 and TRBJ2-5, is DTGVSQNPRHKITKRGQNVTFRCDPISEHNRLYWYRQTLGQGPEFLTYFQNEAQLEKSRLLSDRFSAERPKGSFSTLEIQRTEQGDSAMYLCASSLVSQETQYFGPGTRLLVL.